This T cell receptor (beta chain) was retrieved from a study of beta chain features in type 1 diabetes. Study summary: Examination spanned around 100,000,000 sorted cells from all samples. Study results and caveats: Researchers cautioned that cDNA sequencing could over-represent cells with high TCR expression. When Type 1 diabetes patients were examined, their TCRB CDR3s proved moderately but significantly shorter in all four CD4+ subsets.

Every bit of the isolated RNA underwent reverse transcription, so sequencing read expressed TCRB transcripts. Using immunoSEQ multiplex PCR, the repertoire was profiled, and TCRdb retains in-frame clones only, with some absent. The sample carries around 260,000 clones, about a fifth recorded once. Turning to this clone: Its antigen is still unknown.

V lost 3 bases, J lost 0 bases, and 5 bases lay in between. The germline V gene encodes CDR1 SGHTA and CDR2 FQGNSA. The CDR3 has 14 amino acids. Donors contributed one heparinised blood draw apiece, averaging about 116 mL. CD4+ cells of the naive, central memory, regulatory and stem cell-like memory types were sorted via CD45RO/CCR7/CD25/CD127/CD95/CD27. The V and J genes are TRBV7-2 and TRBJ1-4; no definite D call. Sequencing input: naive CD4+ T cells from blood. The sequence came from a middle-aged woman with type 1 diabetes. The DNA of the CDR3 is TGTGCCAGCAGCTTCACGGCAACTAATGAAAAACTGTTTTTT. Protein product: CASSFTATNEKLFF.